This is a list of T cell receptor beta chains from one sample in a study of sequential checkpoint blockade in melanoma. Using immunoSEQ multiplex PCR, the repertoire was profiled, and TCRdb retains in-frame clones only, with some absent. The data hold roughly 2,900 clones, with over 25% observed a single time. Sequencing used tumor tissue (inferred from file names), obtained from a patient given nivolumab and ipilimumab in sequence. The receptors originated from a human donor with melanoma. Both conserved end residues are part of each CDR3. Each record gives: V gene, CDR3 protein.

v_call: TRBV6-8; cdr3_aa: CASDDRGGNQPQHF
v_call: TRBV6-8; cdr3_aa: CAISNRQGNGYTF
v_call: TRBV30; cdr3_aa: CAWSPTQTGELFF
v_call: TRBV6-8; cdr3_aa: CAISPELAGQETQYF
v_call: TRBV28; cdr3_aa: CASSPGLSPYEQYF
v_call: TRBV19; cdr3_aa: CASSRGQGIETQYF
v_call: TRBV19; cdr3_aa: CASENRDRGNQPQHF
v_call: TRBV11-3; cdr3_aa: CASSLVEGGLSGEQYF
v_call: TRBV19; cdr3_aa: CASSPRNYRVSGNEKLFF
v_call: TRBV28; cdr3_aa: CASDSTSGRSDTQYF
v_call: TRBV11-3; cdr3_aa: CASSLGSRNADTQYF
v_call: TRBV6-8; cdr3_aa: CASRMAGRDTEAFF
v_call: TRBV10-2; cdr3_aa: CASSETGGIMAGANVLTF
v_call: TRBV28; cdr3_aa: CASRAGLADSETQYF
v_call: TRBV7-1; cdr3_aa: CASSSTGNGELFF
v_call: TRBV10-3; cdr3_aa: CAISESGAGEYEQFF
v_call: TRBV5-1; cdr3_aa: CASSLDRVNTEAFF
v_call: TRBV7-7; cdr3_aa: CASSPGAGQRTDTQYF
v_call: TRBV7-5; cdr3_aa: CASSLGGGYSNQPQHF
v_call: TRBV9; cdr3_aa: CASSVQGGLETQYF
v_call: TRBV28; cdr3_aa: CASTPRRYRVYEQYF
v_call: TRBV18; cdr3_aa: CASSPTGPPYGDGYTF
v_call: TRBV11-3; cdr3_aa: CASSSFGGKGGEAFF
v_call: TRBV28; cdr3_aa: CASSLTGTGLNEQFF
v_call: TRBV6-1; cdr3_aa: CASSEALGQAIYGYTF
v_call: TRBV19; cdr3_aa: CASSPNLGQGAYEQYF
v_call: TRBV6-7; cdr3_aa: CASSQGGGEQFF
v_call: TRBV11-3; cdr3_aa: CASQNPGQIYNEQFF
v_call: TRBV29-1; cdr3_aa: CSVDSGGAGTEAFF
v_call: TRBV19; cdr3_aa: CASSGTSGRGNNEQFF
v_call: TRBV11-3; cdr3_aa: CASSFTARSYSNQPQHF
v_call: TRBV29-1; cdr3_aa: CSVERVGFPEAFF
v_call: TRBV11-3; cdr3_aa: CASSLVPYRNQETQYF
v_call: TRBV14; cdr3_aa: CASSQGLGTTYEQYF
v_call: TRBV11-3; cdr3_aa: CASSLPTIRDSPNSYNEQFF
v_call: TRBV7-1; cdr3_aa: CASSRGGGLGLAGEETQYF
v_call: TRBV18; cdr3_aa: CASSRTGLAENEQFF
v_call: TRBV11-3; cdr3_aa: CASSLLLPGQGLNTEAFF
v_call: TRBV28; cdr3_aa: CASSRSRVSDTQYF
v_call: TRBV10-2; cdr3_aa: CASSKGTSGGAYNEQFF
v_call: TRBV9; cdr3_aa: CASSLQGTNTEAFF
v_call: TRBV29-1; cdr3_aa: CSQGAGYNEQFF
v_call: TRBV19; cdr3_aa: CASSIRVNTGELFF
v_call: TRBV9; cdr3_aa: CASSVFEGTGELFF
v_call: TRBV9; cdr3_aa: CASTGQVGETQYF
v_call: TRBV19; cdr3_aa: CASRTTAKNTEAFF